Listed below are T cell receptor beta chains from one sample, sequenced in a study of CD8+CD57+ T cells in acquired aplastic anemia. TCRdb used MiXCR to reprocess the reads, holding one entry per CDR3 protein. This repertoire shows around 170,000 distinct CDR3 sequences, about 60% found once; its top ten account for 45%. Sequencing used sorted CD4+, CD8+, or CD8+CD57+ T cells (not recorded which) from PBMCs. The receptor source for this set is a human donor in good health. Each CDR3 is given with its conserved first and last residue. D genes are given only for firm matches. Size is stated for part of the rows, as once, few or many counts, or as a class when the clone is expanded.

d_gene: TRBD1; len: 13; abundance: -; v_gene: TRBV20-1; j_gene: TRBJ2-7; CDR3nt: TGCAGTGCTAGGCTCACAGGGGGCTACGAGCAGTACTTC; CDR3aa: CSARLTGGYEQYF
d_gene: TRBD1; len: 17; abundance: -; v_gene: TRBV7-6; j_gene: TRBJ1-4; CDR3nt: TGTGCCAGCAGCTTAAGGGGGCAGACTGCAACTAATGAAAAACTGTTTTTT; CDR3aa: CASSLRGQTATNEKLFF
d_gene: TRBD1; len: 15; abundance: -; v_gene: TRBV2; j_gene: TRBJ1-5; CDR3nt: TGTGCCAGCAGTGAACGACAGGGTCTGAGTCAGCCCCAGCATTTT; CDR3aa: CASSERQGLSQPQHF
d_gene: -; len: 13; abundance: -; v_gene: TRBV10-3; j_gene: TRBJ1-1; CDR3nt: TGTGCCATCAGTGGCGGGGGCGGAACTGAAGCTTTCTTT; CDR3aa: CAISGGGGTEAFF
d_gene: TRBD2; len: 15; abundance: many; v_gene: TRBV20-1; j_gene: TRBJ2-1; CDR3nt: TGCAGTGCGACCTTTGGGACTAGCGGATACAATGAGCAGTTCTTC; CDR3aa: CSATFGTSGYNEQFF
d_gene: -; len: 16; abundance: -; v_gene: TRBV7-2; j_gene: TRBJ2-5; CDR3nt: TGTGCCAGCAGCCCGAATCCGGGACTCAACCAAGAGACCCAGTACTTC; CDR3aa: CASSPNPGLNQETQYF
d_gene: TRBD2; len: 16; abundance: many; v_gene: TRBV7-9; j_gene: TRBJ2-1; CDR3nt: TGTGCCAGCAGCCCCACTAGCGGAGCTGGGTACAATGAGCAGTTCTTC; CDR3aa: CASSPTSGAGYNEQFF
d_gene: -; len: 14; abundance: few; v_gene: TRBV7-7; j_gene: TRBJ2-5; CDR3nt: TGTGCTAGCAGTCCAACAGGCCTCCAAGAGACCCAGTACTTC; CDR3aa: CASSPTGLQETQYF
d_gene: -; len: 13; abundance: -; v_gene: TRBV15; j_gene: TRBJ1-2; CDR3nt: TGTGCCACCAGCAGAGATCATCCCTATGGCTACACCTTC; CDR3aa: CATSRDHPYGYTF
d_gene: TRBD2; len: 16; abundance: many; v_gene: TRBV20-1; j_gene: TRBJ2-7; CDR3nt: TGCAGTGTTAATCCGGTCGAGGCTAGCGGAATCTACGAGCAGTACTTC; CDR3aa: CSVNPVEASGIYEQYF
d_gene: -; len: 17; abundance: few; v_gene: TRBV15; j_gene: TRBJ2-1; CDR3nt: TGTGCCACCAGCAGAGATCGGGGCCGAGCGACCTACAATGAGCAGTTCTTC; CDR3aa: CATSRDRGRATYNEQFF
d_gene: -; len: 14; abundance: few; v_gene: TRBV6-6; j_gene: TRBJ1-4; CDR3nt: TGTGCCATCGCCGGGGGGGGCCGGGATGAAAAACTGTTTTTT; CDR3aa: CAIAGGGRDEKLFF
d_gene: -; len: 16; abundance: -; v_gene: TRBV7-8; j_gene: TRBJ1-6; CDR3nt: TGTGCCAGCAGCTTAGTCCCCGGGGGCAAGAATTCACCCCTCCACTTT; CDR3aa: CASSLVPGGKNSPLHF
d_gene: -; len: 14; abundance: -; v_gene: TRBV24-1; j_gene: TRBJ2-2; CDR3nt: TGTGCCACCATGGACATCTCGAACACCGGGGAGCTGTTTTTT; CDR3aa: CATMDISNTGELFF
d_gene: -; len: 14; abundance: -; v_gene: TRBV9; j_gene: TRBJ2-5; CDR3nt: TGTGCCAGCAGCTCGAGGGGGGTCCAAGAGACCCAGTACTTC; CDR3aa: CASSSRGVQETQYF
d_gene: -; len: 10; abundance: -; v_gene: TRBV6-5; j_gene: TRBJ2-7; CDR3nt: TGTGCCAGCGACCGAGCCGAGCAGTACTTC; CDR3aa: CASDRAEQYF
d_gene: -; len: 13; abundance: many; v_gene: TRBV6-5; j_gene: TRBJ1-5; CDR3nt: TGTGCCAGCAGTTTGGATAGCAATCAGCCCCAGCATTTT; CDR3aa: CASSLDSNQPQHF
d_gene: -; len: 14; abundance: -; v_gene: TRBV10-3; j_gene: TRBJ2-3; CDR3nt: TGTGCCATCACCCCAGGGCGTATGGAGGGCACGCAGTATTTT; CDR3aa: CAITPGRMEGTQYF
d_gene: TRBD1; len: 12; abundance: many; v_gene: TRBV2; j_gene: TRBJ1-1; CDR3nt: TGTGCCAGCAGGGACGAACAGGGGGGAGCTTTCTTT; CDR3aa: CASRDEQGGAFF
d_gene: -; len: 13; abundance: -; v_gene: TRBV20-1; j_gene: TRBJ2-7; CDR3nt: TGCAGTGCTAGCTCTTCGCAGGTTTACGAGCAGTACTTC; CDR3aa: CSASSSQVYEQYF
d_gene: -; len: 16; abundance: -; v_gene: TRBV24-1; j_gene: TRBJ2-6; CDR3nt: TGTGCCACCAGTGATCCTGCCGGGGTTGGGGCCAACGTCCTGACTTTC; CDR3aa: CATSDPAGVGANVLTF
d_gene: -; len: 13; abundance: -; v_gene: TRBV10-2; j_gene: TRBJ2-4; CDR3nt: TGCGCCACCTTCAGCGGAGGCGAAAACATTCAGTACTTC; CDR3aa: CATFSGGENIQYF
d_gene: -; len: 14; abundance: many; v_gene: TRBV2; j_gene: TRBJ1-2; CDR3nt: TGTGCCAGCAGCCCCCGGTTCGCGGTCTATGGCTACACCTTC; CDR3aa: CASSPRFAVYGYTF
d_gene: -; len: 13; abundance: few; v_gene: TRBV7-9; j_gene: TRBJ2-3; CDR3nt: TGTGCCAGCAGCTTGTGGGGGGACCATACGCAGTATTTT; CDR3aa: CASSLWGDHTQYF
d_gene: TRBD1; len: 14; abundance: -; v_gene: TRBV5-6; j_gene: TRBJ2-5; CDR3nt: TGTGCCAGCAGCATAGACAGGGGGCGAGAGACCCAGTACTTC; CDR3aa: CASSIDRGRETQYF
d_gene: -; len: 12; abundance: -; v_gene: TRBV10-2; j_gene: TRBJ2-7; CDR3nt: TGCGCCAGCAGTACAGGGATGTACGAGCAGTACTTC; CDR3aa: CASSTGMYEQYF
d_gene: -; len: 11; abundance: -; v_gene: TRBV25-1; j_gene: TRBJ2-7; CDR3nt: TGTGCGAGCGGACTCGCCTACGAGCAGTACTTC; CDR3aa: CASGLAYEQYF
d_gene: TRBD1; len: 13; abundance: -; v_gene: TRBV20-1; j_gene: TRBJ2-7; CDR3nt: TGCAGTGCTCCGGGACAGGGTCCCTACGAGCAGTACTTC; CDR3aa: CSAPGQGPYEQYF
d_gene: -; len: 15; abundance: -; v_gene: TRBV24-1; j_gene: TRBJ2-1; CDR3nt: TGTGCCACCAGTGATCCCGGGGGTTCCTACAATGAGCAGTTCTTC; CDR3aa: CATSDPGGSYNEQFF
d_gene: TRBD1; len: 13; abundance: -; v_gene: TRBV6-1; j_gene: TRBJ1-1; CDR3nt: TGTGCCAGTGTCAGGGGGCTGGGCACTGAAGCTTTCTTT; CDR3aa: CASVRGLGTEAFF
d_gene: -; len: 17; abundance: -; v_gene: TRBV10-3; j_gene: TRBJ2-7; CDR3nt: TGTGCCATCAGTGAGTCGGTTCCGACCTTAGCGTCCTACGAGCAGTACTTC; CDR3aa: CAISESVPTLASYEQYF
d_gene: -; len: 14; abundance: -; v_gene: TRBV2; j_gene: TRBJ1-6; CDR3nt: TGTGCCAGCAGTTACGGACAGAAGAATTCACCCCTCCACTTT; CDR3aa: CASSYGQKNSPLHF
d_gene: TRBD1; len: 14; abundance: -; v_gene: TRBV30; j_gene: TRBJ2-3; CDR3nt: TGTGCCTTTAACAGGGGTATTGGCACAGATACGCAGTATTTT; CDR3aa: CAFNRGIGTDTQYF
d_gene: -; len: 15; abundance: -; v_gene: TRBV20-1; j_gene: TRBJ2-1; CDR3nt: TGCAGTGCTAGAGACCCCGGGACGGGCTACAATGAGCAGTTCTTC; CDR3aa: CSARDPGTGYNEQFF
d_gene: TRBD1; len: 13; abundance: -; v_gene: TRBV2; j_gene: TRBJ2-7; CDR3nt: TGTACCAGCAGCTTGACAGGGGATGACGAGCAGTACTTC; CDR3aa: CTSSLTGDDEQYF
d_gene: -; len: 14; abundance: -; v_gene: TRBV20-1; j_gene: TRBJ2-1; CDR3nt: TGCAGTGCTACCGGGGACCTTTCCTACAATGAGCAGTTCTTC; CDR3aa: CSATGDLSYNEQFF
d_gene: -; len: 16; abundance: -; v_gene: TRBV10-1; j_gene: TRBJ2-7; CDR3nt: TGTGCCAGCACCCCCCAGGGGCGGGACTACTCCTACGGGCAGTACTTC; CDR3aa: CASTPQGRDYSYGQYF
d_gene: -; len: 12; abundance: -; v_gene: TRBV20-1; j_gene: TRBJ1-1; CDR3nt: TGCAGTGCTAGAGCAGGAAACACTGAAGCTTTCTTT; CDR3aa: CSARAGNTEAFF
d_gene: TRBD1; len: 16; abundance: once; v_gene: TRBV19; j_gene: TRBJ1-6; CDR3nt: TGTGCCAGTAGTAATACCACCGGGACAGCGAATTCACCCCTCCACTTT; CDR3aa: CASSNTTGTANSPLHF
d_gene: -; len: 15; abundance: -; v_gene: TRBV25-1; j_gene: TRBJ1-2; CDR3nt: TGTGCCAGCAGTGAATTTGAAGGTATAGTGAATGGCTACACCTTC; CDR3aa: CASSEFEGIVNGYTF
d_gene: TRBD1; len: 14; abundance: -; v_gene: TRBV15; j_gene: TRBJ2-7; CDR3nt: TGTGCCACCAGCTTGCGATCGACAGGGGCGGAGCAGTACTTC; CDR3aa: CATSLRSTGAEQYF
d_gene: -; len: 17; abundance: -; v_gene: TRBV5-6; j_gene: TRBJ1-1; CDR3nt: TGTGCCAGCAGCCCGGATTGGACGGGAGAAATGAACACTGAAGCTTTCTTT; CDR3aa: CASSPDWTGEMNTEAFF
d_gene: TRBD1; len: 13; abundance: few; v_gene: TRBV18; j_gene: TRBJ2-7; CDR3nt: TGTGCCAGCTCGAAGGGGGCATCCTACGAGCAGTACTTC; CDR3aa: CASSKGASYEQYF
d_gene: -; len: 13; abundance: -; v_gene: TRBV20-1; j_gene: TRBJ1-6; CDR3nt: TGCAGTGCTGTACAGGGTACGAATTCACCCCTCCACTTT; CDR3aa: CSAVQGTNSPLHF
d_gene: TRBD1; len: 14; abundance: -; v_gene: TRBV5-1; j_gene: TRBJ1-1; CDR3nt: TGCGCCAGCAGAGTAGAGGGGGCTTCCACTGAAGCTTTCTTT; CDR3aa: CASRVEGASTEAFF
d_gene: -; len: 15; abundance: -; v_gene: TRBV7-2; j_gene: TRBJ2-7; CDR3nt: TGTGCCAGCAGCTTTCAAGCTAGCGCTTCCTACGAGCAGTACTTC; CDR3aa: CASSFQASASYEQYF
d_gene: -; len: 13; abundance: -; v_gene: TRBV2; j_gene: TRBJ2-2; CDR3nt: TGTGCCAGCACCACAGGTCCCCACGGGGAGCTGTTTTTT; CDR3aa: CASTTGPHGELFF
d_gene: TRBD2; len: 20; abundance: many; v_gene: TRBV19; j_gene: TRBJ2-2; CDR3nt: TGTGCCAGTAGTCCAACAAGACTAGCGGGAGGAGTAGGAGGAACCGGGGAGCTGTTTTTT; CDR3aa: CASSPTRLAGGVGGTGELFF